The 2 T cell receptor beta chains given below trace back to one sample, sequenced in a study of breast tumors, draining lymph nodes, adjacent tissues. Axillary draining lymph nodes of breast cancer patients supplied the node samples. One entry per CDR3 protein results from TCRdb running MiXCR on the multiplex PCR reads. The profile shows 160,000 or so distinct CDR3 sequences, roughly 35% of them singletons. Sequencing used axillary lymph node tissue. Receptor source: a female donor with breast cancer. Some clones in this sample may be carry-over from other donors' samples.

The chain uses TRBV5-4 and TRBJ2-7; D is unclear. Germline lookup yields CDR1 SGHNT and CDR2 YYREEE (reference sequence). V was clipped by 0 bases and J by 6 bases, with 7 bases between them. The CDR3 has 12 residues. CDR3 sequence reads: CASSLESSEQYF. The DNA of the CDR3 is TGTGCCAGCAGCTTGGAGTCAAGCGAGCAGTACTTC. Together with reference TRBV5-4 and TRBJ2-7, the CDR3 gives the full variable domain: ETGVTQSPTHLIKTRGQQVTLRCSSQSGHNTVSWYQQALGQGPQFIFQYYREEENGRGNFPPRFSGLQFPNYSSELNVNALELDDSALYLCASSLESSEQYFGPGTRLTVT.

The CDR3 bases are TGTGCTAGTGGTTCCGGACTAGCGGGTTACGATGAGCAGTTCTTC. It is translated as CASGSGLAGYDEQFF. The chain has TRBV12-5 and TRBJ2-1; TRBD2 matches 11 bases. Germline-derived CDR1 and CDR2 are LGHNT and FRNRAP. The CDR3 runs 15 residues. Trimming removed 4 bases from V and 8 bases from J; junction bases left unmatched: 7.